This T cell receptor (beta chain) is drawn from a study of blood T cells in healthy people across ages. A second about 7 to 12 cycle PCR used barcoded and J-beta primers. TCRdb re-called the 5' RACE reads with MiXCR, one entry per CDR3 protein. The sample records 1.5 million to 1.9 million distinct CDR3 sequences, roughly two fifths being singletons. The V gene's germline CDR1 is SGHDT and CDR2 YYEEEE. There are 13 residues in the CDR3. To note about this clonotype: A much bigger clone sits one base away, suggesting this may be a read error.

Per sample, at least 5 micrograms of total RNA were extracted. This chain links TRBV5-6 with TRBJ2-5; possible D gene TRBD2, 6 bases. This TCR came from a woman under 30 in good health. Sequenced input: blood. The CDR3 sequence is CAGSRDYQETQYF. The CDR3 DNA reads TGTGCCGGCAGCCGGGACTACCAAGAGACCCAGTACTTC.